Below, one T cell receptor beta chain is given with its context. The junction does not match germline at one end; this may be a read error. Researchers ran the PCR with 60 Vbeta and 13 Jbeta primers. Libraries were prepared by immunoSEQ multiplex PCR; TCRdb keeps only in-frame clonotypes and omits some of them. The table lists around 90,000 clones, around 85% of them singletons. The data were obtained in a study of cytomegalovirus exposure and HLA in healthy donors. The origin of this receptor is a man in his forties in good health and CMV-seropositive. Material for sequencing was PBMCs.

This CDR3 reads CASSEGQGRTQPQHF. CDR3 sequence (DNA): TGTGCCAGCAGCGAAGGACAGGGTCGAACTCAGCCCCAGCATTTT. This rearrangement joins TRBV2 to TRBJ1-5, with TRBD1 identical over 8 bases. Looked up from germline, CDR1 is SNHLY and CDR2 is FYNNEI. The CDR3 spans 15 residues.